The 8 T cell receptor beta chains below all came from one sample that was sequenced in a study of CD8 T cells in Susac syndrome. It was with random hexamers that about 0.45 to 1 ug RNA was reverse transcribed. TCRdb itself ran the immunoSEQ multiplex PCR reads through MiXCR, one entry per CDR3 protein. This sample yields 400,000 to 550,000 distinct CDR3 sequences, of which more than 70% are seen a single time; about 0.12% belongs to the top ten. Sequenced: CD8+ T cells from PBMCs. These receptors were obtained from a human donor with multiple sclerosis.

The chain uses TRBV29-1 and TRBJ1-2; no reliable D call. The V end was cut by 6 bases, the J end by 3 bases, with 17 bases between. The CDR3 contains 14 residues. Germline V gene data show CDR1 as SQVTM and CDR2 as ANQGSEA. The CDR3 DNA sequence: TGCAGCGTGGCCGCACCTACGAGGGACTATGGCTACACCTTC. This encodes CSVAAPTRDYGYTF.

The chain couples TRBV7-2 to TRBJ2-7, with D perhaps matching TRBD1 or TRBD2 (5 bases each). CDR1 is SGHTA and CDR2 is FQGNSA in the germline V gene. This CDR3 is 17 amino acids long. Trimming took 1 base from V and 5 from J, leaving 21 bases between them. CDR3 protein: CASSLEGYGAGQNEQYF. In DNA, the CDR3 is TGTGCCAGCAGCTTAGAAGGTTACGGGGCCGGCCAGAACGAGCAGTACTTC.

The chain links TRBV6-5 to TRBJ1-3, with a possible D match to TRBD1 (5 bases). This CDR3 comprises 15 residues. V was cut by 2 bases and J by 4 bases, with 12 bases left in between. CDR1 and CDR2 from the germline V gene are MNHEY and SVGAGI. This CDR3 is CASSYGTQDGNTIYF. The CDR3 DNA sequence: TGTGCCAGCAGTTACGGGACTCAGGACGGAAACACCATATATTTT.

In DNA form, the CDR3 reads TGTGCCAGCAGCTTCGGGGACGTCGACTCCTATGGCTACACCTTC. Protein product: CASSFGDVDSYGYTF. The J gene is TRBJ1-2, the V gene TRBV7-9; D might be TRBD1 (5 bases). CDR1 and CDR2 from the germline V gene are SEHNR and FQNEAQ (reference sequence). The CDR3 loop spans 15 amino acids. V gave up 3 bases and J gave up 4 bases, with 15 bases separating them.

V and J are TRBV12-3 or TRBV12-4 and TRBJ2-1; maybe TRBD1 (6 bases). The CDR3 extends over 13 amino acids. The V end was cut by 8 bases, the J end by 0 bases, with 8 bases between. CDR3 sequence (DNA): TGTGCCAGCTCAGGGGCCTCCTACAATGAGCAGTTCTTC. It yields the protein CASSGASYNEQFF.

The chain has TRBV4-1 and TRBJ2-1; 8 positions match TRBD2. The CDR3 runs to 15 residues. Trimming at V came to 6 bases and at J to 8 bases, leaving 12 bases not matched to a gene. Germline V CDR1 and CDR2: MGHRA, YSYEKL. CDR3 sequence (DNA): TGCGCCAGCAGTGGCAGGGGCGGGGGGCCGGATGAGCAGTTCTTC. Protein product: CASSGRGGGPDEQFF.

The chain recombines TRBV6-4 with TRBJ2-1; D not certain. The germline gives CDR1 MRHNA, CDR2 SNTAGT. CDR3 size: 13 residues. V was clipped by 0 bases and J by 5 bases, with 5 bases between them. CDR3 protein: CASSDSSHNEQFF. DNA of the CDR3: TGTGCCAGCAGTGACTCCAGTCACAATGAGCAGTTCTTC.

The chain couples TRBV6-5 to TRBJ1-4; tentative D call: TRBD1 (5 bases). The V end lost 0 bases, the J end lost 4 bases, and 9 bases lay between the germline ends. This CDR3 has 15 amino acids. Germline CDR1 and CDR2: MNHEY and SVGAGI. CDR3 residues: CASSYSAGLNEKLFF. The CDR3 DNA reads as TGTGCCAGCAGTTACTCGGCAGGGCTTAATGAAAAACTGTTTTTT.